One sample yielded the 17 T cell receptor beta chains listed below, sequenced in a study of OX40 agonist ivuxolimab in advanced cancers. This table comes from immunoSEQ multiplex PCR, and its TCRdb copy is limited to in-frame clones, with some not included. The sample records around 71,000 clones, 85% to 90% being singletons. Sequenced material: CD4+ or CD8+ T cells sorted from blood, taken in a trial of the OX40 agonist ivuxolimab. These receptors all stem from an adult with an advanced solid tumor such as melanoma, head and neck, liver or kidney cancer.

This clone was detected once. DNA for the CDR3: TGTGCCAGCAGCTCGGGCACAGATACGCAGTATTTT. Protein product: CASSSGTDTQYF. V usage is TRBV11-2 and J usage is TRBJ2-3, with D uncertain. Germline V gene data show CDR1 as SGHAT and CDR2 as FQNNGV. Between the trimmed V and J ends, which lost 4 bases and 1 base, there was a span of 3 bases. The CDR3 totals 12 residues.

This chain connects TRBV9 to TRBJ1-6, with D uncertain. CDR3 length: 15 residues. The germline V and J ends were trimmed by 0 bases and 6 bases, with 10 bases remaining between them. Germline CDR1 is SGDLS and CDR2 is YYNGEE. The CDR3, as DNA: TGTGCCAGCAGCGTAGGAGGATCCGGTAATTCACCCCTCCACTTT. Its protein product is CASSVGGSGNSPLHF.

The sample holds a few counts of this clone. This chain links TRBV5-4 with TRBJ2-3; 8 bases agree with TRBD2. Germline assignment: CDR1 SGHNT and CDR2 YYREEE (reference sequence). J was trimmed by 5 bases and V by 4 bases; bases with no gene match: 6. The CDR3 has 14 residues. The CDR3 loop reads CASSRGGSEDTQYF. The CDR3, as DNA: TGTGCCAGCAGCCGGGGGGGGAGCGAAGATACGCAGTATTTT.

The rearrangement joins TRBV28 to TRBJ1-2; D gene uncertain. Germline-derived CDR1 and CDR2 are MDHEN and SYDVKM. The length of the CDR3 is 14 residues. The V gene lost 6 bases and the J gene lost 6 bases, with 17 bases spanning the gap. In nucleotides, the CDR3 is TGTGCCAGCAGCCTAGGTCCTCAAATGGATGGCTACACCTTC. This encodes CASSLGPQMDGYTF.

The chain joins TRBV2 to TRBJ2-2, with D tentatively TRBD1 (7 bases). The length of the CDR3 is 16 residues. Germline values: CDR1 SNHLY, CDR2 FYNNEI. Trimming cost V 4 bases and J 3 bases, with 15 bases left between them. The CDR3 DNA is TGTGCCAGCAGTGTTAAGGCAGGGGGGCACACCGGGGAGCTGTTTTTT. Translated: CASSVKAGGHTGELFF. Full variable domain (rest looked up from reference TRBV2 and TRBJ2-2): EPEVTQTPSHQVTQMGQEVILRCVPISNHLYFYWYRQILGQKVEFLVSFYNNEISEKSEIFDDQFSVERPDGSNFTLKIRSTKLEDSAMYFCASSVKAGGHTGELFFGEGSRLTVL.

The chain has TRBV18 and TRBJ1-2; 7 bases match TRBD1. The germline V gene has CDR1 KGHSH and CDR2 LQKENI. V dropped 5 bases and J dropped 2; count of bases not matched to a gene: 5. The CDR3 consists of 14 residues. The CDR3 coding sequence is TGTGCCAGCTCATCGAGGGACAGCAACTATGGCTACACCTTC. Encoded protein: CASSSRDSNYGYTF.

The chain uses TRBV6-6 and TRBJ2-7; the D is unclear. This CDR3 comprises 14 residues. The germline V gene has CDR1 MNHNY and CDR2 SVGAGI (reference sequence). The V and J ends lost 5 bases and 1 base respectively, with 12 bases between them. The CDR3 loop reads CASSREIGSYEQYF. DNA of the CDR3: TGTGCCAGCAGTCGCGAGATTGGTTCCTACGAGCAGTACTTC.

The chain employs TRBV6-4 and TRBJ2-1; D unclear. V lost 6 bases, J lost 12 bases, and 15 bases lay in between. Germline loops: CDR1 MRHNA, CDR2 SNTAGT. This CDR3 is 12 amino acids long. CDR3 nucleotides: TGTGCCAGCAGGAGTAGGATCCGTGGGCAGTTCTTC. Translating it yields CASRSRIRGQFF.

This clone is a singleton in its sample. The chain recombines TRBV4-2 with TRBJ2-2, with D possibly called TRBD1 or TRBD2 (5 bases each). Trimming shortened V by 0 bases and J by 6 bases, and 11 bases separated the two germline ends. CDR1 and CDR2 (germline): LGHNA, YNFKEQ. The CDR3 consists of 15 residues. The CDR3 reads CASSQEAGRAGELFF. CDR3 in DNA: TGTGCCAGCAGCCAAGAAGCAGGGAGAGCCGGGGAGCTGTTTTTT.

This chain joins TRBV6-6 and TRBJ2-7, with TRBD1 matching 9 bases. The length of the CDR3 is 15 residues. Germline trimming cut 6 bases from V and 5 bases from J; bases unmatched to any gene: 11. Germline CDR1 reads MNHNY; CDR2 reads SVGAGI (reference sequence). The CDR3 here is CASSPLGTGSDEQYF. In DNA, the CDR3 is TGTGCCAGCAGCCCCTTAGGGACAGGGTCCGACGAGCAGTACTTC.

CDR3 amino acids: CASSQVTGGVTEAFF. The CDR3 region has the DNA TGTGCCAGCAGCCAAGTGACAGGGGGAGTAACTGAAGCTTTCTTT. This chain joins TRBV14 and TRBJ1-1, with 9 positions matching TRBD1. The CDR3 extends over 15 amino acids. Germline CDR1 and CDR2: SGHDN and FVKESK. With V trimmed by 1 base and J by 5 bases, 5 bases remained unmatched.

The V gene is TRBV5-1, the J gene TRBJ2-7; a weak D match, TRBD1 (6 bases). Germline loops: CDR1 SGHRS, CDR2 YFSETQ. The CDR3 is made up of 13 amino acids. V lost 5 bases and J lost 3, with 12 bases in between. The CDR3 region is CASRETGDYEQYF. The CDR3, as DNA: TGCGCCAGCAGAGAGACAGGCGACTACGAGCAGTACTTC. The full variable domain, rest sourced from reference TRBV5-1 and TRBJ2-7, is KAGVTQTPRYLIKTRGQQVTLSCSPISGHRSVSWYQQTPGQGLQFLFEYFSETQRNKGNFPGRFSGRQFSNSRSEMNVSTLELGDSALYLCASRETGDYEQYFGPGTRLTVT.

This rearrangement joins TRBV27 to TRBJ2-7; D is undetermined. Germline V gives CDR1 MNHEY, CDR2 SMNVEV (reference sequence). The CDR3 spans 14 residues. Between the trimmed V and J ends, which lost 3 bases and 2 bases, there was a span of 11 bases. The CDR3: CASSFNGRTYEQYF. CDR3 coding DNA: TGTGCCAGCAGTTTTAACGGGCGTACCTACGAGCAGTACTTC.

This chain connects TRBV6-1 to TRBJ2-7; 11 bases align to TRBD2. Germline CDR1 is MNHNS and CDR2 is SASEGT. V trimming: 3 bases; J trimming: 0 bases; junction bases outside the gene matches: 4. This CDR3 contains 16 residues. The CDR3 DNA is TGTGCCAGCAGTGATAGCGGGAGGGCCCTCTCCTACGAGCAGTACTTC. It translates to CASSDSGRALSYEQYF.

This clone was counted between two and nine times. The chain joins TRBV28 to TRBJ1-2, with 8 bases matching TRBD1. J gave up 4 bases and V 3 bases, and 10 bases lay outside the gene matches. CDR1 MDHEN and CDR2 SYDVKM come from the germline V gene. This CDR3 is built from 16 residues. The CDR3 region has the DNA TGTGCCAGCAGTTTTAGGACAGGGATGGGGGGCTATGGCTACACCTTC. It specifies CASSFRTGMGGYGYTF.

V usage is TRBV7-2 and J usage is TRBJ2-2, with 9 bases matching TRBD2. Germline CDR1 reads SGHTA; CDR2 reads FQGNSA. The CDR3 covers 16 residues. Germline trimming cut 1 base from V and 8 bases from J; bases unmatched to any gene: 8. CDR3 sequence reads: CASSLVGGRAGGELFF. The CDR3 DNA reads as TGTGCCAGCAGCTTAGTTGGCGGGAGGGCCGGTGGGGAGCTGTTTTTT.

The chain carries TRBV18 and TRBJ2-1; 7 bases agree with TRBD2. Germline CDR1 reads KGHSH; CDR2 reads LQKENI. V gave up 2 bases and J gave up 0 bases; unmatched junction bases: 1. This CDR3 has 15 residues. CDR3 protein: CASSPASGSYNEQFF. DNA for the CDR3: TGTGCCAGCTCACCAGCTAGCGGCTCCTACAATGAGCAGTTCTTC.